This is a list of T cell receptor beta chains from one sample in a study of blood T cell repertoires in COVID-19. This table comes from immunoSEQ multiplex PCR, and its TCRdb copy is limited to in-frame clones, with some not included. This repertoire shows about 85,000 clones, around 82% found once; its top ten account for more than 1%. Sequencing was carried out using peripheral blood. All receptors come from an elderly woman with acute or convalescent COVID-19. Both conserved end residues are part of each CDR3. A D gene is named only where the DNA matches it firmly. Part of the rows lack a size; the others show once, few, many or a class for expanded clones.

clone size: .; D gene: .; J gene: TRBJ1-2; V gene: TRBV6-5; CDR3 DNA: TGTGCCAGCTGCGACAGAGCCTATGGCTACACCTTC; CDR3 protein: CASCDRAYGYTF
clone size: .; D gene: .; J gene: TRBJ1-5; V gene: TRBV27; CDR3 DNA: TGTGCCAGCAGTGCGATACATGGTCAGGCCCAGCATTTT; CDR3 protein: CASSAIHGQAQHF
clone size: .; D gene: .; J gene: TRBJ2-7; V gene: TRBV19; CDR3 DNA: TGTGCCAGTAGTATATCCCCCCGTACCGGCGAGCAGTACTTC; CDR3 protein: CASSISPRTGEQYF
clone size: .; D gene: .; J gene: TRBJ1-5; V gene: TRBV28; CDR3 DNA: TGTGCCAGCAGTTCATTCAGGGGTCCGGGGTCTGGCAATCAGCCCCAGCATTTT; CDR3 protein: CASSSFRGPGSGNQPQHF
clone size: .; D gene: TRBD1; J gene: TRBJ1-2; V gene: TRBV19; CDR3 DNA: TGTGCCACCTCCATTCAGGGGGCTGTCGATGGCTACACCTTC; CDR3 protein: CATSIQGAVDGYTF
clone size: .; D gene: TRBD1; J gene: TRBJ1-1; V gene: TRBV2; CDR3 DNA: TGTGCCAGCAGCAGTGGACAGGGGTTGAACACTGAAGCTTTCTTT; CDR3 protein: CASSSGQGLNTEAFF
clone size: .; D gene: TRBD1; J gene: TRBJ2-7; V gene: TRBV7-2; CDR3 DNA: TGTGCCAGCAGCGTACCGGGACAGGGTGGAAGGGAGCAGTACTTC; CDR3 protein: CASSVPGQGGREQYF
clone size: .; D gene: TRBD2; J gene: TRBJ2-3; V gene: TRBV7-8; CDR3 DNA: TGTGCCAGCAGCCTCGGGGGGGCGGGCCACTGGGCAGATACGCAGTATTTT; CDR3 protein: CASSLGGAGHWADTQYF
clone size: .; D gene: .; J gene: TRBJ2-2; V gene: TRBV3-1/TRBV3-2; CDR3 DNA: TGTGCCAGCAGCCCACAAGCTTCAGGGACTGGGAACACCGGGGAGCTGTTTTTT; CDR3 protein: CASSPQASGTGNTGELFF
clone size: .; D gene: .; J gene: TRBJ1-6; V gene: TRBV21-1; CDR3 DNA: TGTGCCAGCAGCAATCGGACAGGGGGAAATTCACCCCTCCACTTT; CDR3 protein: CASSNRTGGNSPLHF
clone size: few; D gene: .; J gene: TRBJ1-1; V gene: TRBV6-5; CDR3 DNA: TGTGCCAGTACCGGGACAAAAGTTGAAGCTTTCTTT; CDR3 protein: CASTGTKVEAFF
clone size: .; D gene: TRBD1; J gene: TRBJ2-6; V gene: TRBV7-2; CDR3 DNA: TGTGCCAGCAGTTACAGGGGCTCTGGGGCCAACGTCCTGACTTTC; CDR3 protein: CASSYRGSGANVLTF
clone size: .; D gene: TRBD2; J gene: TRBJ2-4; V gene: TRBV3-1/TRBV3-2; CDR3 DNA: TGTGCCAGCAGCCAAACTAGCGGAGGAGCCAAAAACATTCAGTACTTC; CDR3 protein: CASSQTSGGAKNIQYF
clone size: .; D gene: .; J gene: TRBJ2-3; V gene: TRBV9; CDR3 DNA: TGTGCCAGCAGCCCCGGGGGAGCGCTGGGCAGAGATACGCAGTATTTT; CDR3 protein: CASSPGGALGRDTQYF
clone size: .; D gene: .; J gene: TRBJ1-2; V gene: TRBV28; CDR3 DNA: TGTGCCAGCAGTTGGACAGAGTACTATGGCTACACCTTC; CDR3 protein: CASSWTEYYGYTF
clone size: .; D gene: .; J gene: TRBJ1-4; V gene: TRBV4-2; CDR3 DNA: TGTGCCAGCAGCCAGGCCTCCTCGGGGGAAGGTAATGAAAAACTGTTTTTT; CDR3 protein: CASSQASSGEGNEKLFF
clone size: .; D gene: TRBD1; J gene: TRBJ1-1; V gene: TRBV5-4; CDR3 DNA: TGTGCCAGCAGCATGACAGGGGCCAACACTGAAGCTTTCTTT; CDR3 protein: CASSMTGANTEAFF
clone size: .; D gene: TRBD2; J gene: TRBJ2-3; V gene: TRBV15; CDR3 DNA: TGTGCCAGCAAACAGGGGACTAGCGGGAGGGCCAGCACAGATACGCAGTATTTT; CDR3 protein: CASKQGTSGRASTDTQYF
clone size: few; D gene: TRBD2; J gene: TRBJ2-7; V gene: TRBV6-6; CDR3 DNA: TGTGCCGCCCGGGGCGGGAGTGTCAACGAGCAGTACTTC; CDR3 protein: CAARGGSVNEQYF
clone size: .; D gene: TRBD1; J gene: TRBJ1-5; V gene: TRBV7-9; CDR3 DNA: TGTGCCAGCAGCGATGGGCAGGGGGCTCTTCAGCCCCAGCATTTT; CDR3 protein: CASSDGQGALQPQHF
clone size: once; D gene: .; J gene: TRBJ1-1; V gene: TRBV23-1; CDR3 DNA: TGCGCCAGCAGTCAAAAAAAAAGTAAGTGGGGCGGCACTGAAGCTTTCTTT; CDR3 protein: CASSQKKSKWGGTEAFF
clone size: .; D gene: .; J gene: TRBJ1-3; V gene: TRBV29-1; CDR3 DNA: TGCAGCGTTTTGGCTGGGCAATCTGGAAACACCATATATTTT; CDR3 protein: CSVLAGQSGNTIYF
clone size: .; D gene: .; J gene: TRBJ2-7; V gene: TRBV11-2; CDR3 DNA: TGTGCCAGCAGCTTGACTACCCGTGAGGTATACGAGCAGTACTTC; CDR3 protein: CASSLTTREVYEQYF
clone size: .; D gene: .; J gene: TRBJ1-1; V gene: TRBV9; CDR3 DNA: TGTGCCAGCAGCGTGACGGGGGAGGGGACTGAAGCTTTCTTT; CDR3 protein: CASSVTGEGTEAFF
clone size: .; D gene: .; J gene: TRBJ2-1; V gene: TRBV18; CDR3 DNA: TGTGCCAGCTCACCAGAAGAGCTAGGGCAGTTCTTC; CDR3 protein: CASSPEELGQFF
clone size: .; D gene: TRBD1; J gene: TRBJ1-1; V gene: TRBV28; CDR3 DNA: TGTGCCAGCAGGGCCCCAGGGGGCAAAGAAGCTTTCTTT; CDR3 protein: CASRAPGGKEAFF
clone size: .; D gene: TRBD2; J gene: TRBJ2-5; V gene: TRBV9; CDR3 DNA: TGTGCCAGCACAGCGGGAGGGGGGCCGCTGGAGACCCAGTACTTC; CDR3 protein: CASTAGGGPLETQYF
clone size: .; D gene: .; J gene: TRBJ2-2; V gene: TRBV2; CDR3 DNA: TGTGCCAGCGGGAGGAACACCGGGGAGCTGTTTTTT; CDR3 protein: CASGRNTGELFF
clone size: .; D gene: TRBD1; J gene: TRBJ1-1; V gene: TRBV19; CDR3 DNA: TGTGCCAGTAGTATTCCGGGACAGGGTTATCACGCTGAAGCTTTCTTT; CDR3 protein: CASSIPGQGYHAEAFF
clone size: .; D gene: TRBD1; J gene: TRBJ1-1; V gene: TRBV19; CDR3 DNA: TGTGCCAGTAGTATACCGACAGGGAGGAGTGAAGCTTTCTTT; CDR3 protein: CASSIPTGRSEAFF
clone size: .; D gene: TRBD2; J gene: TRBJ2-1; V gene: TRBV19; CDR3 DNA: TGTGCCAGTAGTATAGAGACTAGCGGGGTCTCCTACAATGAGCAGTTCTTC; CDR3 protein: CASSIETSGVSYNEQFF
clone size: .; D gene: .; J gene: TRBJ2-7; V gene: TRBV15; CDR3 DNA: TGTGCCACCAGCAGAGATGCGCTGGAGTACGAGCAGTACTTC; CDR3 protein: CATSRDALEYEQYF
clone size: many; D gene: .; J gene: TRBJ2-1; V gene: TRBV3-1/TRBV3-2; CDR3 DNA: TGTGCCAGCAGCCGTCGGGACACAGAGCAGTTCTTC; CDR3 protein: CASSRRDTEQFF
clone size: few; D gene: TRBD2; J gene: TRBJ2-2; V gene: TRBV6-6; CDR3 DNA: TGTGCCAGCAGCCCCGGGAGGGGAAGGACCGGGGAGCTGTTTTTT; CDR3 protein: CASSPGRGRTGELFF
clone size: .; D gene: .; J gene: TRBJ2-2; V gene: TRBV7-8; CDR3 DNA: TGTGCCAGCAGCATGAGCCCCACAGCGAACACCGGGGAGCTGTTTTTT; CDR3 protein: CASSMSPTANTGELFF
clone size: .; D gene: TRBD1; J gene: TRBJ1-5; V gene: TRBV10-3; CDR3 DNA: TGTGCCATCAGTGGGACAGGGGACCAGCCCCAGCATTTT; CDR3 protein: CAISGTGDQPQHF
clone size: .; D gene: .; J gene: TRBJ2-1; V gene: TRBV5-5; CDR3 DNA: TGTGCCAGCAGCGCCAACGAGGCGGGGATTGTAGCCTACAATGAGCAGTTCTTC; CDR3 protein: CASSANEAGIVAYNEQFF
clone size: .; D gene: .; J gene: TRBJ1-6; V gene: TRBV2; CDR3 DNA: TGTGCCAGCGACAAGGAAGGCTCACCCCTCCACTTT; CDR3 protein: CASDKEGSPLHF
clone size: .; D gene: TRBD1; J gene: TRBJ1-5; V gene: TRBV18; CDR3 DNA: TGTGCCAGCTCACCACCGGGACAGTATCAGCCCCAGCATTTT; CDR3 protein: CASSPPGQYQPQHF
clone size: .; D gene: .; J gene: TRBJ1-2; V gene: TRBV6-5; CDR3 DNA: TGTGCCAGCAGTTCCCTGGGACTCGGAAGCTACACCTTC; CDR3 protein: CASSSLGLGSYTF
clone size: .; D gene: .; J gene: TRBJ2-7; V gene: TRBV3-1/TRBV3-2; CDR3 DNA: TGTGCCAGCAGCCAAGTTCCCGGGAGCCCCTACGAGCAGTACTTC; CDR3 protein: CASSQVPGSPYEQYF
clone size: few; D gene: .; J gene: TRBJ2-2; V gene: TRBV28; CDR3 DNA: TGTGCCAGCAGTTTAGCCGGAGCCAACACCGGGGAGCTGTTTTTT; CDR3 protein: CASSLAGANTGELFF
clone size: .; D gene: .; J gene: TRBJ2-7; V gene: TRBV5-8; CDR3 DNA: TGTGCCAGCAGCTTCCCCCTCCCCTACGAGCAGTACTTC; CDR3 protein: CASSFPLPYEQYF
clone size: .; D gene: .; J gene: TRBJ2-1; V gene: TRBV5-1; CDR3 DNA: TGCGCCAGCAGCTTGGGACAGTACAATGAGCAGTTCTTC; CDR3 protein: CASSLGQYNEQFF